This T cell receptor beta chain comes out of a study of blood T cell repertoires in COVID-19. Turning to the study itself: Donors in the United States, Italy and Spain gave samples during acute or convalescent COVID-19.

Cohorts were based on clinical histories the participants reported. What the recovered Cohort 3 donors had was two negative PCRs, clearance, or symptom resolution. Looked up from germline, CDR1 is LGHNA and CDR2 is YSLEER. Trimming pared 0 bases from V and 0 bases from J, leaving 6 bases between. This CDR3 region has 16 residues. Produced via immunoSEQ multiplex PCR; TCRdb's table is partial and in-frame only. The sample yields 200,000 to 300,000 clones, about nine tenths seen once. The sequencing input was PBMCs or T cells enriched from blood (not recorded which). This chain links TRBV4-3 with TRBJ2-6; D is unclear. The source is a woman in her late teens or twenties who had recovered from COVID-19. The CDR3 nucleotides read TGCGCCAGCAGCCAAGATGGCAGCTCTGGGGCCAACGTCCTGACTTTC. Translating it yields CASSQDGSSGANVLTF.